This T cell receptor (beta chain) derives from a study of T cell clones after liver transplantation. This table comes from immunoSEQ multiplex PCR, and its TCRdb copy is limited to in-frame clones, with some not included. The sample has 93,000 or so clones, 84% seen once. Trimming took off 4 bases at V and 0 bases at J, with 12 bases between the two ends. CDR1 and CDR2 (germline): MNHEY, SVGAGI. This CDR3 is 15 amino acids long. This receptor was obtained from a human patient who received a liver transplant. The T cells may come from the graft donor. The V and J genes are TRBV6-5 and TRBJ1-1; D gene ambiguous. The specimen was CD4+ T cells from blood, collected around 48 months after liver transplant. The CDR3 protein is CASSSLARMNTEAFF. DNA for the CDR3: TGTGCCAGCAGTTCCCTAGCCCGGATGAACACTGAAGCTTTCTTT.